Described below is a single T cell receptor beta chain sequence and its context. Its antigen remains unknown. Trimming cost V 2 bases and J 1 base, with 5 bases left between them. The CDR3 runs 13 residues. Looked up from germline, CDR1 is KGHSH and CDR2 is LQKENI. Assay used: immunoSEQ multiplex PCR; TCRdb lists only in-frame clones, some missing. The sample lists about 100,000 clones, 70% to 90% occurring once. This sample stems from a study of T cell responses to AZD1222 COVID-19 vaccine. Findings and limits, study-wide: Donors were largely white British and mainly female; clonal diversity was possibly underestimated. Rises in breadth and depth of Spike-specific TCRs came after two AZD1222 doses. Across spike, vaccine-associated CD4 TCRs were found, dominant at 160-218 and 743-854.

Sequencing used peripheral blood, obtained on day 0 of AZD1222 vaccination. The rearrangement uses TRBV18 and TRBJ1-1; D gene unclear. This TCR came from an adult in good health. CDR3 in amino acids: CASSPERNTEAFF. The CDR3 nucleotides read TGTGCCAGCTCACCAGAAAGGAACACTGAAGCTTTCTTT.